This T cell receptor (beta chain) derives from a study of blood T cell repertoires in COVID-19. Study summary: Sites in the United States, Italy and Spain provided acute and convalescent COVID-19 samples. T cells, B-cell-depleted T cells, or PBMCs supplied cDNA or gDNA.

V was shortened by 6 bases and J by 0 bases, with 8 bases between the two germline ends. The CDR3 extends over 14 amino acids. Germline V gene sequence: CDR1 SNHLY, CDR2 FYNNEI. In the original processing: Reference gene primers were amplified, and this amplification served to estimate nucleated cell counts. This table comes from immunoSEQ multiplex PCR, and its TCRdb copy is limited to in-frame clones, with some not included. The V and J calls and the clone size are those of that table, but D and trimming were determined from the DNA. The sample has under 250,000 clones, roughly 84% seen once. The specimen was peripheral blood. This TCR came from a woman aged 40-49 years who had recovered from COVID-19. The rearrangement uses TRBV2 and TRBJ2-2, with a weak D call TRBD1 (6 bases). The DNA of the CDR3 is TGTGCCAGCAGGACAGGAACGAACACCGGGGAGCTGTTTTTT. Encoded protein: CASRTGTNTGELFF.